These 15 T cell receptor beta chains originate from one sample sequenced in a study of T-cell reconstitution after alpha-beta-depleted transplantation in children. This sample's TCRbeta library carried unique molecular identifier barcodes. One entry per CDR3 protein results from TCRdb running MiXCR on the PCR reads. The sample records about 640,000 distinct CDR3 sequences, about 15% being singletons. This material consisted of PBMCs from the stem cell graft donor, taken from the stem cell graft. These receptor sequences come from a human donor who donated a stem cell graft to a child with acute myeloid leukemia.

This clonotype was counted at least ten times. Written as DNA, the CDR3 is TGTGCCAGCAGCTTAGGAGTCGGGTCCACCTACAATGAGCAGTTCTTC. It yields the protein CASSLGVGSTYNEQFF. The rearrangement joins TRBV13 to TRBJ2-1; D unclear. V was clipped by 0 bases and J by 2 bases, with 11 bases between them. Germline lookup yields CDR1 PRHDT and CDR2 FYEKMQ (reference sequence). This CDR3 is built from 16 residues.

Only a few counts were recorded for this clonotype. J is TRBJ2-1 and V is TRBV5-1; 10 bases are a match to TRBD1. The germline gives CDR1 SGHRS, CDR2 YFSETQ. The CDR3 length is 15 residues. V shed 1 base, J shed 6 bases, and the junction held 4 bases outside the gene matches. CDR3 in DNA: TGCGCCAGCAGCTTGACGGGACAGGGGACCAATGAGCAGTTCTTC. Translating it yields CASSLTGQGTNEQFF.

This clonotype was detected only a few times. This chain links TRBV20-1 with TRBJ1-1; no clear D. The CDR3 loop spans 13 amino acids. Germline-derived CDR1 and CDR2 are DFQATT and SNEGSKA (reference sequence). Trimming cost V 0 bases and J 4 bases, with 9 bases left between them. The CDR3 here is CSARDLQSTEAFF. CDR3 DNA sequence: TGCAGTGCTAGAGATTTACAGTCCACTGAAGCTTTCTTT.

The rearrangement uses TRBV7-9 and TRBJ2-1; D gene uncertain. CDR3 length: 14 residues. V lost 7 bases and J lost 4, with 14 bases in between. CDR1 SEHNR and CDR2 FQNEAQ come from the germline V gene (reference sequence). CDR3 sequence: CASTRAKVYNEQFF. The CDR3 region has the DNA TGTGCCAGCACCCGGGCTAAGGTGTACAATGAGCAGTTCTTC. Using reference TRBV7-9 and TRBJ2-1 for the parts outside the CDR3, the full variable domain is DTGVSQNPRHKITKRGQNVTFRCDPISEHNRLYWYRQTLGQGPEFLTYFQNEAQLEKSRLLSDRFSAERPKGSFSTLEIQRTEQGDSAMYLCASTRAKVYNEQFFGPGTRLTVL.

The gene calls are TRBV20-1 and TRBJ2-5; D gene unclear. Germline V lookup: CDR1 DFQATT, CDR2 SNEGSKA (reference sequence). The CDR3 totals 13 residues. Deletions cut 3 bases from V and 2 bases from J, with 10 bases between. This CDR3 reads CSASVWAQETQYF. In DNA, the CDR3 is TGCAGTGCTAGCGTATGGGCGCAAGAGACCCAGTACTTC.

The table lists this clonotype with a few counts. This chain joins TRBV7-2 and TRBJ2-1; D possibly corresponds to TRBD2 (5 bases). The CDR3 runs to 13 residues. The germline V and J ends were trimmed by 5 bases and 9 bases, with 14 bases remaining between them. Germline CDR1 SGHTA, CDR2 FQGNSA. DNA for the CDR3: TGTGCCAGCAGCGGCCCGGACTCGCTTGAGCAGTTCTTC. Protein sequence: CASSGPDSLEQFF.

The gene calls are TRBV5-1 and TRBJ2-7; the D gene is possibly TRBD2 (5 bases). Deletions cut 0 bases from V and 4 bases from J, with 11 bases between. The germline CDR1 and CDR2 sequences are SGHRS and YFSETQ. There are 14 residues in the CDR3. The CDR3 coding sequence is TGCGCCAGCAGCTTGGGGGTCGAGGGATACGAGCAGTACGTC. The encoded protein is CASSLGVEGYEQYV.

This rearrangement joins TRBV28 to TRBJ1-2; a possible D gene is TRBD1 (6 bases). There are 15 residues in the CDR3. Deletions cut 6 bases from V and 3 bases from J, with 17 bases between. CDR1 and CDR2 from the germline V gene are MDHEN and SYDVKM. CDR3 nucleotides: TGTGCCAGCAGATCCTGGGCAGGGGAGGACTATGGCTACACCTTC. Protein sequence: CASRSWAGEDYGYTF.

This clonotype was seen a few times. V gene TRBV7-7 combines with J gene TRBJ2-7; possible D gene TRBD2, 5 bases. Germline CDR1 and CDR2: SSHAT and FNYEAQ (reference sequence). This CDR3 contains 13 residues. Between the trimmed V and J ends, which lost 5 bases and 3 bases, there was a span of 11 bases. As DNA, the CDR3 is TGTGCCAGCAGCCCGAGGGAGAACTACGAGCAGTACTTC. It yields the protein CASSPRENYEQYF. Based on the CDR3 plus reference TRBV7-7 and TRBJ2-7, the full variable domain is GAGVSQSPRYKVTKRGQDVTLRCDPISSHATLYWYQQALGQGPEFLTYFNYEAQPDKSGLPSDRFSAERPEGSISTLTIQRTEQRDSAMYRCASSPRENYEQYFGPGTRLTVT.

In its sample, this clonotype was seen many times. This chain links TRBV20-1 with TRBJ2-7; D might be TRBD2 (7 bases). The germline V and J ends were trimmed by 4 bases and 0 bases, with 22 bases remaining between them. Germline V lookup: CDR1 DFQATT, CDR2 SNEGSKA (reference sequence). This CDR3 has 17 amino acids. The CDR3 is CSAKGQGGGISSYEQYF. The CDR3 nucleotides read TGCAGTGCTAAGGGGCAGGGAGGGGGTATTAGCTCCTACGAGCAGTACTTC.

This clonotype was seen a few times. The genes are TRBV7-9 and TRBJ2-7; TRBD1 might be the D (6 bases). Deletions cut 8 bases from V and 0 bases from J, with 11 bases between. The germline V gene encodes CDR1 SEHNR and CDR2 FQNEAQ (reference sequence). The CDR3 covers 13 residues. Here the CDR3 reads CASEDSSSYEQYF. As DNA, the CDR3 is TGTGCCAGCGAGGACAGTAGCTCCTACGAGCAGTACTTC.

This clonotype came up many times. This chain links TRBV6-1 with TRBJ1-2; 12 bases match TRBD1. Germline CDR1 and CDR2: MNHNS and SASEGT. The length of the CDR3 is 16 residues. J lost 8 bases, V lost 6 bases, and 13 bases had no gene match. The CDR3 region is CASRKIGTGGSGGYTF. CDR3 bases: TGTGCCAGCAGGAAAATCGGGACAGGGGGCTCGGGAGGCTACACCTTC.

There are many counts of this clonotype. The chain carries TRBV20-1 and TRBJ1-1; a weak D match, TRBD1 (5 bases). CDR3 length: 16 amino acids. The germline V and J ends were trimmed by 0 bases and 0 bases, with 14 bases remaining between them. Germline V gene data show CDR1 as DFQATT and CDR2 as SNEGSKA (reference sequence). CDR3 DNA sequence: TGCAGTGCTAGAGATAGGCAGGGTGGGATGAACACTGAAGCTTTCTTT. It is translated as CSARDRQGGMNTEAFF.

This clonotype was observed a few times. V is TRBV5-1 and J is TRBJ1-5; 10 bases are shared with TRBD1. V lost 5 bases to trimming and J lost 2 bases; unmatched junction nucleotides: 7. Germline values: CDR1 SGHRS, CDR2 YFSETQ. The CDR3 loop spans 16 amino acids. The CDR3 region is CASRVGTGDGNQPQHF. The CDR3 DNA sequence: TGCGCCAGCAGGGTGGGGACAGGGGATGGCAATCAGCCCCAGCATTTT.

This clonotype came up a few times. V gene TRBV20-1 combines with J gene TRBJ2-5, with D possibly matching TRBD2 (5 bases). Trimming stripped 6 bases from V and 1 base from J, with 12 bases between. CDR1 DFQATT and CDR2 SNEGSKA come from the germline V gene (reference sequence). This CDR3 spans 13 amino acids. The CDR3 protein is CSAVRVAQETQYF. CDR3 nucleotide sequence: TGCAGTGCCGTGAGGGTGGCCCAAGAGACCCAGTACTTC.